The clone carrying this TCR beta chain was seen more than once but under ten times. Its specificity is not known. The data originate from a study of human T cells and chemical hapten exposure. Overall study: Patch tests delivered 0.01% DPC to the upper back and were evaluated at 6 days. Yields of TCR per sample differed, chiefly owing to small differences in pooled library volume. Study conclusions and caveats: Because all patients had alopecia, their immune responses might differ from healthy ones.

Time point defined: patch test 3, about 24 weeks after DPC sensitization. Treatment indicated: therapeutic diphenylcyclopropenone sensitization with weekly scalp DPC. Trimming took 3 bases from V and 6 from J, leaving 21 bases between them. The CDR3 runs to 16 residues. Germline values: CDR1 SGHTA, CDR2 FQGNSA. Unique molecular identifiers were linked by the library to individual cDNA molecules. TCRdb fed the RACE reads into MiXCR, producing one record per CDR3 protein. The sample lists about 190,000 distinct CDR3 sequences; about 25% were seen once. This TCR derives from a woman aged 35 to 49 with alopecia areata. Some clones in this sample may be carry-over from other donors' samples. The chain recombines TRBV7-2 with TRBJ2-7; unclear D gene. Sequenced material: whole blood, taken in connection with sensitization to the hapten diphenylcyclopropenone (DPC). This CDR3 is CASSLVRAPSVSEQYF. The CDR3 coding sequence is TGTGCCAGCAGCTTGGTCCGGGCCCCCTCGGTAAGCGAGCAGTACTTC.